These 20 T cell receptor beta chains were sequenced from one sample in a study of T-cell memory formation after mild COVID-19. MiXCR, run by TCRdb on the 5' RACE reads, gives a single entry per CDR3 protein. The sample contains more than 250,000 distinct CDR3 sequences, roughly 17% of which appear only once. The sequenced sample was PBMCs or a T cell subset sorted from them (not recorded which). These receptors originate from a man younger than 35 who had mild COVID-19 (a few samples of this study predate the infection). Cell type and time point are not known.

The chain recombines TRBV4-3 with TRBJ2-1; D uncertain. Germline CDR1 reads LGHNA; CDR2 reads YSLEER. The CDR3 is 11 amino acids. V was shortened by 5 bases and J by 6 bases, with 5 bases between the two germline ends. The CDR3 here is CASSGRNEQFF. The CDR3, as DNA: TGCGCCAGCAGCGGCCGCAATGAGCAGTTCTTC.

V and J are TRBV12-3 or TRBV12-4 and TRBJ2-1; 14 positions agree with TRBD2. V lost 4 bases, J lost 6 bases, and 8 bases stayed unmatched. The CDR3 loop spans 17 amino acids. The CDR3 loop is CASSSRSGTSGSNEQFF. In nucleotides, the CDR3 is TGTGCCAGCAGTTCCCGGTCGGGGACTAGCGGGAGCAATGAGCAGTTCTTC.

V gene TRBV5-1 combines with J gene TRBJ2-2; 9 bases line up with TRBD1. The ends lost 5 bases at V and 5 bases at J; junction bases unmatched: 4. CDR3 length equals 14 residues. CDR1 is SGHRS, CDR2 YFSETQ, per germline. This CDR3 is CASRQGAPTGELFF. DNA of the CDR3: TGCGCCAGCAGACAGGGGGCGCCGACCGGGGAGCTGTTTTTT. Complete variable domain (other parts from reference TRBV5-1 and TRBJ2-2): KAGVTQTPRYLIKTRGQQVTLSCSPISGHRSVSWYQQTPGQGLQFLFEYFSETQRNKGNFPGRFSGRQFSNSRSEMNVSTLELGDSALYLCASRQGAPTGELFFGEGSRLTVL.

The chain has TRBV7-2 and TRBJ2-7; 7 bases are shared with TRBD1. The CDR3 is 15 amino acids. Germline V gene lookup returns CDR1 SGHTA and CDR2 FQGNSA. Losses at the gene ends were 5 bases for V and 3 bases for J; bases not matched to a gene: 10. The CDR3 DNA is TGTGCCAGCAGCATCACGACAGGGAACTTCTACGAGCAGTACTTC. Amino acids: CASSITTGNFYEQYF.

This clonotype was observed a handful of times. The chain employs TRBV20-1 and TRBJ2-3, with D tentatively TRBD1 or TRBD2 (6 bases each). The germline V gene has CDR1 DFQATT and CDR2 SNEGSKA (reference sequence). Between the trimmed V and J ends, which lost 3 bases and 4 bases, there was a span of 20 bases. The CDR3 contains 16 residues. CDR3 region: CSASLPQGGPADTQYF. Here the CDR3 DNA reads TGCAGTGCTAGTCTCCCCCAAGGGGGGCCGGCAGATACGCAGTATTTT.

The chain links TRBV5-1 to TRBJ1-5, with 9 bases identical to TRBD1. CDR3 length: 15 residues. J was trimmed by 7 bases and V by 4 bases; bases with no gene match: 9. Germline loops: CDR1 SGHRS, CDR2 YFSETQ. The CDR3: CASSRTGESEQPQHF. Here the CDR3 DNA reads TGCGCCAGCAGCCGGACAGGGGAGTCGGAACAGCCCCAGCATTTT.

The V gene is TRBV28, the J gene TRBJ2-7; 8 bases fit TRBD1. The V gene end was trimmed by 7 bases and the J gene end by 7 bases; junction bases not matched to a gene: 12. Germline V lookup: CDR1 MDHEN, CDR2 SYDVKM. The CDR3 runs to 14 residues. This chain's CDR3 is CASKTGQGTHEQYV. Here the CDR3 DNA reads TGTGCCAGCAAGACTGGACAGGGTACACATGAGCAGTACGTC.

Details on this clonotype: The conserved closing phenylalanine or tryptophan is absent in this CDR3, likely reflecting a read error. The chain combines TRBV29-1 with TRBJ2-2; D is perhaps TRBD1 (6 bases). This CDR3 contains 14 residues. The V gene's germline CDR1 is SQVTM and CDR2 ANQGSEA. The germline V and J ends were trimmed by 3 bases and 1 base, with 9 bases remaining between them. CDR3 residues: CSVDGRGNTGELFS. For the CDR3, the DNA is TGCAGCGTTGACGGCAGGGGGAACACCGGGGAGCTGTTTTCT.

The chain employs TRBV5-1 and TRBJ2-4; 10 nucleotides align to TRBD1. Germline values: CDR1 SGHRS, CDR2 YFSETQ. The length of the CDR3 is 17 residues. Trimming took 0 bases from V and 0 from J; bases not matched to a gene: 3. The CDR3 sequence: CASSLEGQGIAKNIQYF. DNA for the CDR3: TGCGCCAGCAGCTTGGAGGGACAGGGGATAGCCAAAAACATTCAGTACTTC.

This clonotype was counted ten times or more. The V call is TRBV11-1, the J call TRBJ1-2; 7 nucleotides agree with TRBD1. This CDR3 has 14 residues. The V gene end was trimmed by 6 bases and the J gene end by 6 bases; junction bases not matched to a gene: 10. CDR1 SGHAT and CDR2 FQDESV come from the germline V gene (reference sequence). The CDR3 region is CASSKRTGDHGYTF. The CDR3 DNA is TGTGCCAGCAGTAAGAGAACAGGGGACCATGGCTACACCTTC.

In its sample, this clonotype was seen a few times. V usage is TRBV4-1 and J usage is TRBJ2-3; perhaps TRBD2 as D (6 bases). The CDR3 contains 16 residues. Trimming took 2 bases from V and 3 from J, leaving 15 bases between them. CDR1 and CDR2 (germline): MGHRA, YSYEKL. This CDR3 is CASSQPARRGTDTQYF. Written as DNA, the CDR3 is TGCGCCAGCAGCCAACCCGCCAGGCGGGGTACAGATACGCAGTATTTT.

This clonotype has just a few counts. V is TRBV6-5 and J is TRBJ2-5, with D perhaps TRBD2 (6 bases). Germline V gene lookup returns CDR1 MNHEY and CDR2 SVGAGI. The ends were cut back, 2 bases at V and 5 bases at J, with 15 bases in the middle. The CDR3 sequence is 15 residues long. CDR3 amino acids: CASSYARGLGETQYF. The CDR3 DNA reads TGTGCCAGCAGTTACGCGCGGGGCCTAGGGGAGACCCAGTACTTC.

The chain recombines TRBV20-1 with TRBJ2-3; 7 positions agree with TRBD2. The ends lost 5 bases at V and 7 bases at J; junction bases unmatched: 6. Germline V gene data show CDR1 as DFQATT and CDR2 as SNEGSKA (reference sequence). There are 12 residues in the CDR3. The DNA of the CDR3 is TGCAGTGCTCTGGGGGGGTTGTATACGCAGTATTTT. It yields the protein CSALGGLYTQYF.

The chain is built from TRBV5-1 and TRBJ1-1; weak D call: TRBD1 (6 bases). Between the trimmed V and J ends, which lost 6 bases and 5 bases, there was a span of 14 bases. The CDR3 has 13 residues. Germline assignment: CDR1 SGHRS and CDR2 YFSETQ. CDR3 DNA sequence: TGCGCCAGCAAAACGCCCCAGGGGACTGAAGCTTTCTTT. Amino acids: CASKTPQGTEAFF. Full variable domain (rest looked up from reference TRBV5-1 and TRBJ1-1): KAGVTQTPRYLIKTRGQQVTLSCSPISGHRSVSWYQQTPGQGLQFLFEYFSETQRNKGNFPGRFSGRQFSNSRSEMNVSTLELGDSALYLCASKTPQGTEAFFGQGTRLTVV.

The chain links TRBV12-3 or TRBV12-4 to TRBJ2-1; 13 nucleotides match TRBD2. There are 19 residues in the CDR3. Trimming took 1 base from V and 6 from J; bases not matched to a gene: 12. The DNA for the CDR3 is TGTGCCAGCAGTTTAGTGAGTTTCGGACTAGCGGGGGTAGTCAATGAGCAGTTCTTC. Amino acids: CASSLVSFGLAGVVNEQFF.

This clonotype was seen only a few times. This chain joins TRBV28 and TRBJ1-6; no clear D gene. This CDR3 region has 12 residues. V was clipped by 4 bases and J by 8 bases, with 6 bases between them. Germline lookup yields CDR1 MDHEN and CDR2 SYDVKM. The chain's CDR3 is CASSSAYSPLHF. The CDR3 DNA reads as TGTGCCAGCAGTTCAGCTTATTCACCCCTCCACTTT. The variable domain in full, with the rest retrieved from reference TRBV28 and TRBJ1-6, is DVKVTQSSRYLVKRTGEKVFLECVQDMDHENMFWYRQDPGLGLRLIYFSYDVKMKEKGDIPEGYSVSREKKERFSLILESASTNQTSMYLCASSSAYSPLHFGNGTRLTVT.

The DNA for the CDR3 is TGTGCCAGCAGTTTAAGCGGGCTAGCGGGGTTAGTTGAGCAGTTCTTC. This sequence encodes CASSLSGLAGLVEQFF. This chain uses TRBV28 with TRBJ2-1; TRBD2 agrees at 9 bases. Trimming took 2 bases from V and 9 from J; bases not matched to a gene: 11. CDR1 is MDHEN and CDR2 is SYDVKM in the germline V gene. The CDR3 runs to 16 residues.

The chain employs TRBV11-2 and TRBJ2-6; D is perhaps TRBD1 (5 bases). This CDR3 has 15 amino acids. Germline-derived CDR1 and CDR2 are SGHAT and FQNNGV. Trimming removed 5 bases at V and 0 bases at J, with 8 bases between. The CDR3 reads CASSPGYSGANVLTF. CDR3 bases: TGTGCCAGCAGCCCAGGGTACTCTGGGGCCAACGTCCTGACTTTC.

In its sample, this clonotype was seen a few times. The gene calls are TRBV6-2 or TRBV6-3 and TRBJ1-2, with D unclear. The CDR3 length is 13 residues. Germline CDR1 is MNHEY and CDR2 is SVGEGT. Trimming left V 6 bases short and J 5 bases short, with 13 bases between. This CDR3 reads CASSPRAGYGYTF. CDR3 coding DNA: TGTGCCAGCAGCCCTCGGGCGGGATATGGCTACACCTTC.

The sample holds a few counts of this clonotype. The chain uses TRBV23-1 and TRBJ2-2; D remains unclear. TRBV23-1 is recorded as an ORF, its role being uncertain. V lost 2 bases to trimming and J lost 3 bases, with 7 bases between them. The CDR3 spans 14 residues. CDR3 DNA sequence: TGCGCCAGCAGTCAAAGGTCACACACCGGGGAGCTGTTTTTT. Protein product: CASSQRSHTGELFF.